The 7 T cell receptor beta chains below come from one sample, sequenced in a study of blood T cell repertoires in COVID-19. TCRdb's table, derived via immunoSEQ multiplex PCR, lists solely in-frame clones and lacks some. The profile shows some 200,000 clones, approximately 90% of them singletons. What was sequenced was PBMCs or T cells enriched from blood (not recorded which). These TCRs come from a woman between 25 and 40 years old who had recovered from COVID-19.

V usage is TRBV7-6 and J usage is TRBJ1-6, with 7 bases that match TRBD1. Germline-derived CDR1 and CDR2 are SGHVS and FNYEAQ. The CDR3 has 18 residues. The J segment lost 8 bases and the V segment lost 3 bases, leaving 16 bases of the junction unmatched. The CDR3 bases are TGTGCCAGCAGCTTGGGCGGAGAACACAGGGGAGTTCATTCACCCCTCCACTTT. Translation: CASSLGGEHRGVHSPLHF.

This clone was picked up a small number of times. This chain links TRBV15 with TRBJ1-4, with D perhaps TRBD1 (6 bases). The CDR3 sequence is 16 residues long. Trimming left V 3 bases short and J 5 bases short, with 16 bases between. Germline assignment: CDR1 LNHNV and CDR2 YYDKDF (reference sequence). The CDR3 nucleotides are TGTGCCACCAGCAGCCACGCCGGGACACAGAATGAAAAACTGTTTTTT. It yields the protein CATSSHAGTQNEKLFF.

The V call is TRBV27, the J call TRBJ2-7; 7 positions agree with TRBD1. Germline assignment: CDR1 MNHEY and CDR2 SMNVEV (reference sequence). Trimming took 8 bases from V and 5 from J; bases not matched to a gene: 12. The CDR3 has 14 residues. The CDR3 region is CASLSTDRPHEQYF. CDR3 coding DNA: TGTGCCAGCTTAAGCACGGACAGGCCCCACGAGCAGTACTTC.

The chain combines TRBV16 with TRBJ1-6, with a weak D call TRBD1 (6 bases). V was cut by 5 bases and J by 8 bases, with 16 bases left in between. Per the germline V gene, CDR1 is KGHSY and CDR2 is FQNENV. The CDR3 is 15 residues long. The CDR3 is CASSEEYRADSPLHF. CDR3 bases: TGTGCCAGCAGCGAAGAGTACAGGGCGGATTCACCCCTCCACTTT. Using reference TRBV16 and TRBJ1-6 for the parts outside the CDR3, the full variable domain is GEEVAQTPKHLVRGEGQKAKLYCAPIKGHSYVFWYQQVLKNEFKFLISFQNENVFDETGMPKERFSAKCLPNSPCSLEIQATKLEDSAVYFCASSEEYRADSPLHFGNGTRLTVT.

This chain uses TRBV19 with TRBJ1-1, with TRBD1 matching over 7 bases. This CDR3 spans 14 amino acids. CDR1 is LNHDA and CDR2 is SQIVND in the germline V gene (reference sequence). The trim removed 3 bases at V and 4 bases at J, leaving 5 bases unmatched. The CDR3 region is CASSIQGESTEAFF. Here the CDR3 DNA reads TGTGCCAGTAGTATTCAGGGGGAGAGCACTGAAGCTTTCTTT.

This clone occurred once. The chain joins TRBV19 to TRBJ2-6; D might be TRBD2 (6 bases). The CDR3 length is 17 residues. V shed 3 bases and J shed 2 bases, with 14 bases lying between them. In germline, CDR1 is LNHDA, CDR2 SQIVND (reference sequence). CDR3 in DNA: TGTGCCAGTAGTATTCAGGAGGGTTGGGCTGGGGCCAACGTCCTGACTTTC. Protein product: CASSIQEGWAGANVLTF.

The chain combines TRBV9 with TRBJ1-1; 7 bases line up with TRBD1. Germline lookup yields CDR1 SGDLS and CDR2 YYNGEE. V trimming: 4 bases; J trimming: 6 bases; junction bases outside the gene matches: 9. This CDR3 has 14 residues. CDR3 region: CASSSMGQIPEAFF. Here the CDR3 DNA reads TGTGCCAGCAGCTCCATGGGACAGATCCCTGAAGCTTTCTTT.